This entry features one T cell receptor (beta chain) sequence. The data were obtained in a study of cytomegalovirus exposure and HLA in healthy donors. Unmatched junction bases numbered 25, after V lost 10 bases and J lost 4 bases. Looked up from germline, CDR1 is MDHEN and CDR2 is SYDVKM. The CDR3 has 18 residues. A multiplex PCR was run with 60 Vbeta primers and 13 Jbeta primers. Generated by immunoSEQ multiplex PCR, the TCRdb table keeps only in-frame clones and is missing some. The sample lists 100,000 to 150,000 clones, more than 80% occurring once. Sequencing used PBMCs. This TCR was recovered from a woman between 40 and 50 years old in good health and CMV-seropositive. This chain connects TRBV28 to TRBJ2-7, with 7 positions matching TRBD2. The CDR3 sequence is CATIKGYMGGPTDYEQYF. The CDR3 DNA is TGTGCCACCATAAAGGGTTATATGGGAGGGCCGACGGATTACGAGCAGTACTTC.